Presented here are 32 T cell receptor beta chains from one specimen sequenced in a study of T-cell reconstitution after alpha-beta-depleted transplantation in children. Researchers prepared the TCRbeta library using unique molecular identifiers, the study reports. MiXCR was run by TCRdb on the PCR reads, yielding one entry per CDR3 protein. This table has 150,000 to 250,000 distinct CDR3 sequences, 13% to 15% appearing once. The source material was PBMCs from the stem cell graft donor, sampled from the stem cell graft. The receptor set was obtained from a human donor who donated a stem cell graft to a child with acute lymphoblastic leukemia.

This clonotype occurred many times. The rearrangement uses TRBV5-1 and TRBJ2-7; D is ambiguous. CDR3 length equals 13 residues. V was pared by 0 bases and J by 6 bases, with 10 bases between. Germline V gene sequence: CDR1 SGHRS, CDR2 YFSETQ. In nucleotides, the CDR3 is TGCGCCAGCAGCTTGGGTAGCTATTCCGAGCAGTACTTC. Encoded protein: CASSLGSYSEQYF.

This chain joins TRBV24-1 and TRBJ2-7; D unclear. Trimming removed 0 bases at V and 5 bases at J, with 10 bases between. Germline V gene lookup returns CDR1 KGHDR and CDR2 SFDVKD. The CDR3 runs to 14 residues. CDR3 amino acids: CATSDLKGPNEQYF. Here the CDR3 DNA reads TGTGCCACCAGTGATTTGAAGGGTCCTAACGAGCAGTACTTC.

In this sample, this clonotype turned up a few times. V gene TRBV11-1 combines with J gene TRBJ2-2; 9 bases fit TRBD2. V lost 5 bases to trimming and J lost 6 bases; unmatched junction nucleotides: 16. The CDR3 extends over 18 amino acids. The germline V gene encodes CDR1 SGHAT and CDR2 FQDESV (reference sequence). DNA of the CDR3: TGTGCCAGCAGCACACCCGGGACTAGCCAAAATTCCCCCGGGGAGCTGTTTTTT. Encoded protein: CASSTPGTSQNSPGELFF.

This clonotype was detected many times. CDR3 DNA sequence: TGTGCCTCTCGAGTCGGGGAAAAACTGTTTTTT. It translates to CASRVGEKLFF. The chain combines TRBV30 with TRBJ1-4; no clear D gene. Per the germline V gene, CDR1 is GTSNPN and CDR2 is SVGIG (reference sequence). V dropped 7 bases and J dropped 8 bases, with 11 bases sitting between them. The CDR3 spans 11 residues.

This clonotype was picked up many times. The chain uses TRBV27 and TRBJ1-2, with D possibly being TRBD1 (6 bases). The V gene's germline CDR1 is MNHEY and CDR2 SMNVEV (reference sequence). The CDR3 loop spans 13 amino acids. V shed 6 bases and J shed 8 bases, with 16 bases lying between them. CDR3 coding DNA: TGTGCCAGCAGCCGACCGGGGGCGGAGGGCTACACCTTC. It codes for CASSRPGAEGYTF.

This clonotype was counted at least ten times. The rearrangement uses TRBV6-5 and TRBJ2-2, with unresolved D. The ends were cut back, 6 bases at V and 2 bases at J, with 16 bases in the middle. This CDR3 is 16 amino acids long. Germline V lookup: CDR1 MNHEY, CDR2 SVGAGI. The CDR3: CASSHPRGPNTGELFF. The CDR3 DNA follows: TGTGCCAGCAGCCACCCGCGCGGTCCCAACACCGGGGAGCTGTTTTTT.

To note about this clonotype: With a much larger clone just one base away, this may be a read error. The chain uses TRBV5-6 and TRBJ2-5, with 7 bases that match TRBD2. V was clipped by 4 bases and J by 3 bases; unmatched bases: 9. CDR1 SGHDT and CDR2 YYEEEE come from the germline V gene. The CDR3 sequence is 15 residues long. The CDR3 region is CASSPGRAGEETQYF. In nucleotides, the CDR3 is TGTGCCAGCAGCCCCGGGCGGGCGGGAGAAGAGACCCAGTACTTC. Together with reference TRBV5-6 and TRBJ2-5, the CDR3 gives the full variable domain: DAGVTQSPTHLIKTRGQQVTLRCSPKSGHDTVSWYQQALGQGPQFIFQYYEEEERQRGNFPDRFSGHQFPNYSSELNVNALLLGDSALYLCASSPGRAGEETQYFGPGTRLLVL.

This clonotype occurred many times. The chain couples TRBV20-1 to TRBJ1-1; weak D call: TRBD1 (5 bases). Germline V lookup: CDR1 DFQATT, CDR2 SNEGSKA (reference sequence). This CDR3 comprises 14 residues. Trimming took off 1 base at V and 1 base at J, with 10 bases between the two ends. CDR3 nucleotide sequence: TGCAGTGCTAGAGCTCGGCAGGGGAACACTGAAGCTTTCTTT. It is translated as CSARARQGNTEAFF.

This clonotype was detected many times. J is TRBJ2-2 and V is TRBV10-3; 7 nucleotides align to TRBD1. The CDR3 runs 13 residues. Germline CDR1 reads ENHRY; CDR2 reads SYGVKD. The V and J ends lost 6 bases and 7 bases, in that order; junction bases with no gene match: 5. The CDR3 DNA reads as TGTGCCATCAGGGACAGGACCAACGGGGAGCTGTTTTTT. Its translation is CAIRDRTNGELFF.

This chain joins TRBV23-1 and TRBJ2-5, with D tentatively TRBD2 (6 bases). TRBV23-1 is reported as an ORF; its role is uncertain. The CDR3 spans 15 residues. V was cut by 3 bases and J by 3 bases, with 14 bases left in between. The CDR3 region has the DNA TGCGCCAGCAGTCACGTGGGGGAGGAGGAAGAGACCCAGTACTTC. Amino acid sequence: CASSHVGEEEETQYF.

In its sample, this clonotype was seen many times. The V call is TRBV29-1, the J call TRBJ1-2, with D hard to call. There are 13 residues in the CDR3. V was pared by 3 bases and J by 2 bases, with 10 bases between. CDR1 is SQVTM and CDR2 is ANQGSEA in the germline V gene. CDR3 region: CSVDERPNYGYTF. DNA of the CDR3: TGCAGCGTTGACGAGAGACCGAACTATGGCTACACCTTC.

This clonotype was observed at least ten times. J is TRBJ1-6 and V is TRBV27, with 7 bases fitting TRBD1. The CDR3 loop spans 15 amino acids. CDR1 and CDR2 from the germline V gene are MNHEY and SMNVEV (reference sequence). The V and J ends lost 6 bases and 7 bases, in that order; junction bases with no gene match: 9. As DNA, the CDR3 is TGTGCCAGCAGCCAACTACGGGACAGAAATTCACCCCTCCACTTT. Amino acids: CASSQLRDRNSPLHF.

This clonotype was detected a few times. The rearrangement uses TRBV25-1 and TRBJ2-1; 13 nucleotides match TRBD2. The germline V gene has CDR1 MGHDK and CDR2 SYGVNS. The CDR3 totals 18 residues. Unmatched junction bases numbered 9, after V lost 6 bases and J lost 1 base. The CDR3 spells CASSPRTSGRVSYNEQFF. As DNA, the CDR3 is TGTGCCAGCAGCCCCCGGACTAGCGGGAGAGTATCCTACAATGAGCAGTTCTTC.

This clonotype was seen a handful of times. The CDR3 region has the DNA TGCGCCAGCAGCCCGGGGACTAGCGGGAGGTTTCCTTTTCAAGAGACCCAGTACTTC. It encodes CASSPGTSGRFPFQETQYF. This chain links TRBV5-1 with TRBJ2-5; TRBD2 matches at 15 bases. Trimming cost V 4 bases and J 2 bases; bases outside gene matches: 12. The germline gives CDR1 SGHRS, CDR2 YFSETQ. The CDR3 totals 19 residues. Combining the CDR3 with reference TRBV5-1 and TRBJ2-5 gives the whole variable domain KAGVTQTPRYLIKTRGQQVTLSCSPISGHRSVSWYQQTPGQGLQFLFEYFSETQRNKGNFPGRFSGRQFSNSRSEMNVSTLELGDSALYLCASSPGTSGRFPFQETQYFGPGTRLLVL.

This clonotype was detected many times. The chain combines TRBV20-1 with TRBJ2-7; 7 bases fit TRBD2. Germline CDR1 is DFQATT and CDR2 is SNEGSKA (reference sequence). The trim removed 4 bases at V and 1 base at J, leaving 4 bases unmatched. The CDR3 covers 13 residues. CDR3 bases: TGCAGTGCTACGGGGCGGGGGTCCTACGAGCAGTACTTC. This gives the protein CSATGRGSYEQYF.

The chain joins TRBV28 to TRBJ2-7; D is perhaps TRBD1 (5 bases). Germline values: CDR1 MDHEN, CDR2 SYDVKM. The V end was cut by 5 bases, the J end by 1 base, with 15 bases between. The CDR3 consists of 15 residues. The CDR3 reads CASSPPYRGSYEQYF. DNA for the CDR3: TGTGCCAGCAGTCCACCGTATAGGGGTTCCTACGAGCAGTACTTC.

The chain links TRBV12-3 or TRBV12-4 to TRBJ2-2, with 9 bases fitting TRBD1. V lost 4 bases, J lost 1 base, and 7 bases stayed unmatched. This CDR3 has 17 amino acids. As DNA, the CDR3 is TGTGCCAGCAGTTCGCCTCACAGGGGGCTGAACACCGGGGAGCTGTTTTTT. Its translation is CASSSPHRGLNTGELFF.

A note on this clonotype: A much larger clone differs by one base, so this may be a read error. The chain uses TRBV7-8 and TRBJ1-1; D gene unclear. Per the germline V gene, CDR1 is SGHVS and CDR2 is FQNEAQ. This CDR3 contains 15 residues. Written as DNA, the CDR3 is TGTGCCAGCAGCTTACGCACGAAAGTGAACACTCAAGCTTTCTTT. Translated: CASSLRTKVNTQAFF.

This clonotype appeared many times. The J gene is TRBJ2-3, the V gene TRBV9, with 9 bases identical to TRBD2. The V gene's germline CDR1 is SGDLS and CDR2 YYNGEE. V lost 3 bases to trimming and J lost 0 bases; unmatched junction nucleotides: 8. This CDR3 contains 17 residues. CDR3 region: CASSARLAAGSTDTQYF. The CDR3 DNA reads as TGTGCCAGCAGCGCAAGACTAGCGGCAGGTAGCACAGATACGCAGTATTTT.

The DNA for the CDR3 is TGTGCCAGCAGCAAGGGCCCGGGACAATCCTACGAGCAGTACTTC. This gives the protein CASSKGPGQSYEQYF. The chain recombines TRBV7-9 with TRBJ2-7; weak D call: TRBD1 (6 bases). Germline-derived CDR1 and CDR2 are SEHNR and FQNEAQ (reference sequence). Trimming shortened V by 5 bases and J by 1 base, and 15 bases separated the two germline ends. The CDR3 sequence is 15 residues long.

CDR3 protein: CASSLGGAISYEQYF. The CDR3 nucleotides are TGTGCCAGCAGTTTGGGGGGGGCCATATCCTACGAGCAGTACTTC. The V gene is TRBV12-3 or TRBV12-4, the J gene TRBJ2-7, with D perhaps matching TRBD2 (7 bases). Trimming took off 3 bases at V and 1 base at J, with 13 bases between the two ends. This CDR3 comprises 15 residues.

In this sample, this clonotype turned up many times. The chain has TRBV7-2 and TRBJ2-4; 15 bases are shared with TRBD2. The CDR3 loop spans 18 amino acids. Germline assignment: CDR1 SGHTA and CDR2 FQGNSA. Losses at the gene ends were 0 bases for V and 6 bases for J; bases not matched to a gene: 6. The CDR3 bases are TGTGCCAGCAGCTTAGCGGGGACTAGCGGGAGGAGGGGAAACATTCAGTACTTC. This encodes CASSLAGTSGRRGNIQYF. The variable domain in full, with the rest retrieved from reference TRBV7-2 and TRBJ2-4, is GAGVSQSPSNKVTEKGKDVELRCDPISGHTALYWYRQSLGQGLEFLIYFQGNSAPDKSGLPSDRFSAERTGGSVSTLTIQRTQQEDSAVYLCASSLAGTSGRRGNIQYFGAGTRLSVL.

This chain links TRBV3-1 with TRBJ2-7; 12 positions match TRBD2. V shed 4 bases and J 3 bases; nucleotides not matched to a gene: 7. Looked up from germline, CDR1 is LGHDT and CDR2 is YNNKEL (reference sequence). There are 16 residues in the CDR3. The CDR3 nucleotides are TGTGCCAGCAGCCGACTCCGGACTAGCGGGAACTACGAGCAGTACTTC. This codes for CASSRLRTSGNYEQYF.

This clonotype has a count of ten or more. This rearrangement joins TRBV5-1 to TRBJ2-3; 10 bases line up with TRBD2. Trimming cost V 4 bases and J 2 bases; bases outside gene matches: 7. The CDR3 runs 16 residues. Germline V gene sequence: CDR1 SGHRS, CDR2 YFSETQ. The CDR3 DNA is TGCGCCAGCAGCAAATTAGCGGGAGGAGCCACAGATACGCAGTATTTT. It yields the protein CASSKLAGGATDTQYF. The full variable domain, its missing parts supplied by reference TRBV5-1 and TRBJ2-3, is KAGVTQTPRYLIKTRGQQVTLSCSPISGHRSVSWYQQTPGQGLQFLFEYFSETQRNKGNFPGRFSGRQFSNSRSEMNVSTLELGDSALYLCASSKLAGGATDTQYFGPGTRLTVL.

A few counts support this clonotype. The chain uses TRBV29-1 and TRBJ2-2; D gene unclear. The V end was cut by 6 bases, the J end by 0 bases, with 11 bases between. Germline V lookup: CDR1 SQVTM, CDR2 ANQGSEA. This CDR3 has 14 amino acids. DNA of the CDR3: TGCAGCGTAGGAGCCAGGACGAACACCGGGGAGCTGTTTTTT. It encodes CSVGARTNTGELFF.

At least ten counts were recorded for this clonotype. The V call is TRBV12-3 or TRBV12-4, the J call TRBJ1-6, with D uncertain. The CDR3 totals 13 residues. The V end lost 3 bases, the J end lost 8 bases, and 8 bases lay between the germline ends. The CDR3: CASSFGEDSPLHF. Here the CDR3 DNA reads TGTGCCAGCAGTTTTGGGGAGGATTCACCCCTCCACTTT.

V is TRBV5-1 and J is TRBJ2-5; D tentatively fits TRBD1 or TRBD2 (5 bases each). Trimming took off 4 bases at V and 1 base at J, with 11 bases between the two ends. Germline V gives CDR1 SGHRS, CDR2 YFSETQ. The CDR3 has 14 residues. The CDR3 bases are TGCGCCAGCAGCCTGTCTGGGGGCCAAGAGACCCAGTACTTC. Translating gives CASSLSGGQETQYF.

This clonotype showed up many times. The chain combines TRBV27 with TRBJ2-7, with 8 bases matching TRBD1. Germline trimming cut 2 bases from V and 8 bases from J; bases unmatched to any gene: 8. The germline V gene has CDR1 MNHEY and CDR2 SMNVEV (reference sequence). CDR3 length: 14 amino acids. The CDR3 loop reads CASSLKLGQAKQYF. The DNA of the CDR3 is TGTGCCAGCAGTTTAAAATTGGGACAGGCGAAGCAGTACTTC.

V is TRBV3-1 and J is TRBJ1-1, with D tentatively TRBD1 (5 bases). V was trimmed by 7 bases and J by 3 bases, leaving 15 bases between them. This CDR3 comprises 14 residues. Germline CDR1 LGHDT, CDR2 YNNKEL (reference sequence). CDR3 sequence: CASTRRRVDTEAFF. The DNA for the CDR3 is TGTGCCAGCACGCGGCGCAGGGTAGACACTGAAGCTTTCTTT. The full variable domain, with the rest looked up from reference TRBV3-1 and TRBJ1-1, is DTAVSQTPKYLVTQMGNDKSIKCEQNLGHDTMYWYKQDSKKFLKIMFSYNNKELIINETVPNRFSPKSPDKAHLNLHINSLELGDSAVYFCASTRRRVDTEAFFGQGTRLTVV.

This clonotype has a count of ten or more. The chain carries TRBV12-3 or TRBV12-4 and TRBJ1-5; D gene uncertain. The CDR3 contains 13 residues. The V and J ends lost 7 bases and 2 bases respectively, with 9 bases between them. In DNA, the CDR3 is TGTGCCAGCAATAGTACAGGCAATCAGCCCCAGCATTTT. Residues: CASNSTGNQPQHF.

This clonotype was picked up many times. The rearrangement joins TRBV7-9 to TRBJ1-1; D gene unclear. This CDR3 region has 13 residues. The V gene lost 5 bases and the J gene lost 5 bases, with 12 bases spanning the gap. The germline gives CDR1 SEHNR, CDR2 FQNEAQ (reference sequence). CDR3 DNA sequence: TGTGCCAGCAGCCAGGACGGGGAGACTGAAGCTTTCTTT. Its translation is CASSQDGETEAFF.

There are many counts of this clonotype. The gene calls are TRBV20-1 and TRBJ2-3, with D tentatively TRBD1 (6 bases). CDR1 is DFQATT and CDR2 is SNEGSKA in the germline V gene (reference sequence). V lost 3 bases, J lost 2 bases, and 12 bases lay in between. The CDR3 extends over 14 amino acids. The CDR3 coding sequence is TGCAGTGCTAGCCCAGGGGTGGTCACAGATACGCAGTATTTT. The encoded protein is CSASPGVVTDTQYF.